This T cell receptor (beta chain) emerged from a study of radiotherapy plus CTLA-4 blockade in lung cancer. The wider study: The study recorded objective responses in about 18% of patients and disease control in approximately 33%.

Study findings and constraints: Early blood T cell clone dynamics reportedly forecast response best, with interferon-beta. After radiotherapy and ipilimumab, tumor-derived clones expanded in peripheral blood.

Regarding this clone: Its antigen is currently unknown.

Those with chemo-refractory metastatic non-small-cell lung cancer were treated with focal radiation combined with CTLA-4 blockade using ipilimumab. Assay: immunoSEQ multiplex PCR; the TCRdb copy retains only in-frame clones and omits some. The table records 89,000 or so clones, 75% to 85% of them present only once. The sequencing used peripheral blood, collected from a patient treated with radiotherapy plus ipilimumab. This receptor was taken from a human donor with non-small cell lung cancer who had a partial response to radiotherapy plus ipilimumab.

The CDR3 reads CASSADRGNTEAFF. The CDR3 DNA is TGTGCCAGCAGTGCCGACAGGGGGAACACTGAAGCTTTCTTT. V is TRBV6-1 and J is TRBJ1-1; TRBD1 aligns across 8 bases. V shed 4 bases, J shed 1 base, and the junction held 2 bases outside the gene matches. Germline V gene data show CDR1 as MNHNS and CDR2 as SASEGT. The CDR3 length is 14 residues.